Listed below are T cell receptor beta chains from one sample, sequenced in a study of OX40 agonist ivuxolimab in advanced cancers. The protocol was immunoSEQ multiplex PCR, while the TCRdb copy is restricted to in-frame clones and leaves out a portion. Altogether about 64,000 clones are present, roughly 80% being singletons, with the ten largest covering approximately 5.2%. Sequences were derived from CD4+ or CD8+ T cells sorted from blood, sampled in a trial of the OX40 agonist ivuxolimab. These receptors all stem from an adult with an advanced solid tumor such as melanoma, head and neck, liver or kidney cancer. Both conserved end residues are trimmed from each CDR3.

v_call | cdr3_aa
TRBV18 | ASSPDRVNEQF
TRBV10-2 | ASSGTGDGYT
TRBV6-5 | ASSPDYNQPQH
TRBV2 | ASTQYQETQY
TRBV27 | ASSLTAGEQF
TRBV11-2 | ASSRYQGARQTEAF
TRBV27 | ASSPRPTGGSPLH
TRBV19 | ASSDNRVGSPSNQPQH
TRBV6-5 | ASSSTVKTQY
TRBV5-4 | ASSKDITAGNTIY
TRBV19 | ASTPRTGGEGNQPQH
TRBV7-3 | ASSLSHGAGEQF
TRBV7-2 | ASSWTGQGAGEQY
TRBV2 | ASSEGDRGLGGYT
TRBV29-1 | SVTRTGNEKLF
TRBV7-9 | ASSRDGNTEAF
TRBV5-4 | ASSPGTAGDRETQY
TRBV11-2 | ASSLDSVNEQF
TRBV15 | ATSKMDRDNQPQH
TRBV5-1 | ASSLSGTGLYGYT
TRBV9 | ASSVEQGTGSPLH
TRBV15 | ATSKGLSGITDTQY
TRBV7-9 | ASSQAGLNSPLH
TRBV7-3 | ASSLNLAGAETQY
TRBV6-5 | ASREGDGYT
TRBV6-1 | ASSVGQGSSDTQY
TRBV5-8 | ASRPGARGTEAF
TRBV25-1 | ASSEYHREAGYT
TRBV11-2 | ASSPYSPGETQY
TRBV9 | ASSVGAAGGSTETQY
TRBV2 | ASSEEGFGYGYT
TRBV5-1 | ASSLNRDRNYEQY
TRBV6-1 | ASSPTTGYNQPQH
TRBV7-9 | ASSQGQGRANEKLF
TRBV15 | ATSRDSFWTGRNGYT
TRBV11-2 | ASSLEGQGVQPQH
TRBV4-1 | ASSQLGLAGTTDTQY
TRBV5-1 | ASRRGQGYEGEQY
TRBV7-9 | ASSLLAGGPPPGELF
TRBV5-4 | ASSRTGGGDTNEKLF
TRBV19 | ASRLWDSNSPLH
TRBV11-2 | ASSVWFGAGVGYNEQF
TRBV6-5 | ASSVAGGRETQY
TRBV6-1 | ASSEVQGHGTQY
TRBV30 | ASFRGDGYT
TRBV5-1 | ASWTQDREAF
TRBV4-1 | ASSQDGGGMEKLF
TRBV9 | ASSLGGVANTEAF
TRBV7-2 | ASSYLLGGHSYEQY
TRBV6-1 | ASSEAASGGYEQY
TRBV4-3 | ASRQREGGTPSSYNEQF
TRBV2 | ASRRGDLVSYEQY
TRBV11-1 | ASSFSGTGGKDEQY
TRBV11-3 | ASSLGRGWEQY
TRBV27 | ASSPTGRSSNTEAF
TRBV5-1 | ASSLYGGDTEAF
TRBV11-1 | ASSLAGVSYTQY
TRBV6-5 | ASSLLGHGDTEAF
TRBV4-1 | ASRTGTGVTGELF
TRBV27 | ASSLKGQYYTGELF